These 10 T cell receptor beta chains were all obtained from the same sample, sequenced in a study of blood T cell repertoires in COVID-19. Profiling relied on immunoSEQ multiplex PCR, and the TCRdb table lists in-frame clones only, not all of them. This sample carries 90,000 to 110,000 clones, 75% to 90% of them seen once, and the ten largest clones take 6.6%. The sample consisted of peripheral blood. The origin of the receptors is a woman aged 45-65 years with acute or convalescent COVID-19.

V usage is TRBV7-2 and J usage is TRBJ2-1; no clear D gene. V was shortened by 6 bases and J by 12 bases, with 18 bases between the two germline ends. Per the germline V gene, CDR1 is SGHTA and CDR2 is FQGNSA. The CDR3 is 13 amino acids. CDR3 amino acids: CASSQNQLGGQFF. CDR3 DNA sequence: TGTGCCAGCAGTCAAAACCAACTTGGCGGGCAGTTCTTC.

This chain connects TRBV5-5 to TRBJ1-2; D remains unclear. Between the trimmed V and J ends, which lost 0 bases and 2 bases, there was a span of 14 bases. Germline loops: CDR1 SGHKS, CDR2 YYEKEE (reference sequence). CDR3 length equals 16 residues. The CDR3 spells CASSLEPLGRNYGYTF. DNA for the CDR3: TGTGCCAGCAGCTTGGAGCCTCTGGGCAGAAACTATGGCTACACCTTC.

The V and J genes are TRBV11-2 and TRBJ2-4, with 13 bases aligning to TRBD2. Germline V lookup: CDR1 SGHAT, CDR2 FQNNGV. The CDR3 loop spans 15 amino acids. V lost 5 bases and J lost 10; bases outside the gene matches: 8. CDR3 coding DNA: TGTGCCAGCAGCCCAGGACTAGCGGGGGCGTCGATTCAGTACTTC. This encodes CASSPGLAGASIQYF.

The V and J genes are TRBV11-2 and TRBJ1-2; D is possibly TRBD1 (5 bases). Per germline, CDR1 SGHAT and CDR2 FQNNGV. V lost 1 base, J lost 4 bases, and 10 bases lay in between. The CDR3 is made up of 14 amino acids. The CDR3 protein is CASSLVSGIYGYTF. CDR3 coding DNA: TGTGCCAGCAGCTTAGTGTCAGGGATCTATGGCTACACCTTC.

The chain links TRBV5-1 to TRBJ1-1; 7 bases match TRBD1. Germline assignment: CDR1 SGHRS and CDR2 YFSETQ. The CDR3 has 15 amino acids. The V gene end was trimmed by 7 bases and the J gene end by 0 bases; junction bases not matched to a gene: 9. The chain's CDR3 is CASQPTGMMNTEAFF. CDR3 DNA sequence: TGCGCCAGCCAACCGACAGGGATGATGAACACTGAAGCTTTCTTT.

The chain is built from TRBV11-2 and TRBJ1-4; 8 nucleotides align to TRBD1. The germline V gene encodes CDR1 SGHAT and CDR2 FQNNGV. Trimming took 5 bases from V and 2 from J; bases not matched to a gene: 7. This CDR3 spans 16 amino acids. Here the CDR3 DNA reads TGTGCCAGCAGCCCCAACAGGGGGAGGACTAATGAAAAACTGTTTTTT. It specifies CASSPNRGRTNEKLFF.

The chain carries TRBV5-1 and TRBJ1-2; TRBD1 matches at 9 bases. The length of the CDR3 is 13 residues. J gave up 8 bases and V 4 bases, and 6 bases lay outside the gene matches. Germline V lookup: CDR1 SGHRS, CDR2 YFSETQ. CDR3 protein: CASSIGTGQGYTF. CDR3 bases: TGCGCCAGCAGCATCGGGACAGGGCAGGGCTACACCTTC.

This clone is a singleton in its sample. In DNA, the CDR3 is TGTGCCAGCAGCCGCGGGACAGGGGGCGCAGGGACTGAAGCTTTCTTT. This codes for CASSRGTGGAGTEAFF. J is TRBJ1-1 and V is TRBV5-4; 12 positions match TRBD1. V lost 4 bases and J lost 5; bases outside the gene matches: 9. Germline CDR1 reads SGHNT; CDR2 reads YYREEE (reference sequence). The CDR3 is made up of 16 amino acids.

This chain connects TRBV30 to TRBJ1-1; TRBD1 matches 8 bases. Trimming took 6 bases from V and 5 from J; bases not matched to a gene: 5. CDR1 is GTSNPN and CDR2 is SVGIG in the germline V gene (reference sequence). This CDR3 comprises 12 residues. As DNA, the CDR3 is TGTGCCTGCATCGACAGGGGAACTGAAGCTTTCTTT. It encodes CACIDRGTEAFF.

The chain employs TRBV27 and TRBJ1-5; no clear D. The CDR3 totals 16 residues. V gave up 6 bases and J gave up 3 bases, with 18 bases separating them. Germline CDR1 MNHEY, CDR2 SMNVEV (reference sequence). The CDR3 sequence: CASSPRSYGFNQPQHF. The CDR3 nucleotides read TGTGCCAGCAGCCCTCGGAGTTATGGGTTCAATCAGCCCCAGCATTTT.